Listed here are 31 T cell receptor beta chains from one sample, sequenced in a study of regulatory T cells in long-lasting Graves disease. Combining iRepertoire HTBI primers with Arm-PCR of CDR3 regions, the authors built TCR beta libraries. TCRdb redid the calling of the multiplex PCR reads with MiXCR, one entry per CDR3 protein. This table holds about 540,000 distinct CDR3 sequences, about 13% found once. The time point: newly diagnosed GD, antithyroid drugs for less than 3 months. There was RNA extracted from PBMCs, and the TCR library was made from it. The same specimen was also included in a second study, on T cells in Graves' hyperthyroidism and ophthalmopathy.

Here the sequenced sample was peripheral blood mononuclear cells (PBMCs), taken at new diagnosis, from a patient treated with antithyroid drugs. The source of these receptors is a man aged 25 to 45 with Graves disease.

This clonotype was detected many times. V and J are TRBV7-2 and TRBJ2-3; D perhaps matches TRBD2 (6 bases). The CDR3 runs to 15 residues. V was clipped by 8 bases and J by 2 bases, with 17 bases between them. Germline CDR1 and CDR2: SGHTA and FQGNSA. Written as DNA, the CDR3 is TGTGCCAGCCCAAAGGGGACTTACTACACAGATACGCAGTATTTT. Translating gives CASPKGTYYTDTQYF.

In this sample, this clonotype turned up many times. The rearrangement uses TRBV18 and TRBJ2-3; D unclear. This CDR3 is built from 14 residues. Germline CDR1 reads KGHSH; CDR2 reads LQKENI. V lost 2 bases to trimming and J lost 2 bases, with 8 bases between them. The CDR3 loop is CASSPSVLTDTQYF. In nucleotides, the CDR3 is TGTGCCAGCTCACCATCCGTCCTCACAGATACGCAGTATTTT. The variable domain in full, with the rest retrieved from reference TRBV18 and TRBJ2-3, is NAGVMQNPRHLVRRRGQEARLRCSPMKGHSHVYWYRQLPEEGLKFMVYLQKENIIDESGMPKERFSAEFPKEGPSILRIQQVVRGDSAAYFCASSPSVLTDTQYFGPGTRLTVL.

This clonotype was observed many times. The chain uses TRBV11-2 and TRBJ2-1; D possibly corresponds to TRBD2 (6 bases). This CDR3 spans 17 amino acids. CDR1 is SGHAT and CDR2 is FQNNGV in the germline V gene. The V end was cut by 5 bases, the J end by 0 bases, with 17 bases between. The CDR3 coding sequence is TGTGCCAGCAGCCGCAGGACCGCGGGACCCTCCTACAATGAGCAGTTCTTC. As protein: CASSRRTAGPSYNEQFF.

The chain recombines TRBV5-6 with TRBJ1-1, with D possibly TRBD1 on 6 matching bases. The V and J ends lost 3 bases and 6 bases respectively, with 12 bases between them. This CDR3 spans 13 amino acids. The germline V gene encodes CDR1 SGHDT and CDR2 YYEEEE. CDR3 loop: CASSSTGIPEAFF. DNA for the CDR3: TGTGCCAGCAGCTCGACAGGAATCCCTGAAGCTTTCTTT. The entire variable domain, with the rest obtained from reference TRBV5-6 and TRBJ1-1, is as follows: DAGVTQSPTHLIKTRGQQVTLRCSPKSGHDTVSWYQQALGQGPQFIFQYYEEEERQRGNFPDRFSGHQFPNYSSELNVNALLLGDSALYLCASSSTGIPEAFFGQGTRLTVV.

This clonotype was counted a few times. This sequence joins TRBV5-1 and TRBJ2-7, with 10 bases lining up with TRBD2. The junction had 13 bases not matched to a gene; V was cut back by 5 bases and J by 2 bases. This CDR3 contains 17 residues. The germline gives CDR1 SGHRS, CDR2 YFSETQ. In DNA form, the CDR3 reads TGCGCCAGCAGAGCGGCACTAGCGGGGAGCTATCCCTACGAGCAGTACTTC. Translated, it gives CASRAALAGSYPYEQYF.

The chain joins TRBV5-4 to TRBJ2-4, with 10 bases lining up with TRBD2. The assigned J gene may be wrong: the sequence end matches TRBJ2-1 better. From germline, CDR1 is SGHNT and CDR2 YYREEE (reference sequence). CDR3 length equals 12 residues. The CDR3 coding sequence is TGTGCCAGCAGAATACTAGCGGGACCCCAGTTCTTC. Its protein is CASRILAGPQFF.

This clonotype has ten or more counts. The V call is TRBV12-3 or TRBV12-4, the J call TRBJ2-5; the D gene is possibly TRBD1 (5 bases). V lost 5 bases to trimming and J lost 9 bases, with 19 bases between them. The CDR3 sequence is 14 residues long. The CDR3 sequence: CASSPAGLSRAQYF. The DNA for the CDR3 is TGTGCCAGCAGTCCTGCAGGGTTGAGTAGGGCCCAGTACTTC.

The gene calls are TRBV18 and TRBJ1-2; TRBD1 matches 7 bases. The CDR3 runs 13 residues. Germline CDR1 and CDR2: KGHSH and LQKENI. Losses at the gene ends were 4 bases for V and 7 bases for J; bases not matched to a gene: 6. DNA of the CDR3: TGTGCCAGCTCACTCACAGGGGAGCGTGGCTACACCTTC. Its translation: CASSLTGERGYTF. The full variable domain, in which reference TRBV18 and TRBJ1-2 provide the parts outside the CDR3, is NAGVMQNPRHLVRRRGQEARLRCSPMKGHSHVYWYRQLPEEGLKFMVYLQKENIIDESGMPKERFSAEFPKEGPSILRIQQVVRGDSAAYFCASSLTGERGYTFGSGTRLTVV.

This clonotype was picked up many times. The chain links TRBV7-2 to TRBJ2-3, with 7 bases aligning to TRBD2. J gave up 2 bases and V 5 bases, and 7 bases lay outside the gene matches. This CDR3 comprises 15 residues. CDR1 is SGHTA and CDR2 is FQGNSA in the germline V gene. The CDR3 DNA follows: TGTGCCAGCAGCACAGGACTAGGTTCCACAGATACGCAGTATTTT. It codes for CASSTGLGSTDTQYF.

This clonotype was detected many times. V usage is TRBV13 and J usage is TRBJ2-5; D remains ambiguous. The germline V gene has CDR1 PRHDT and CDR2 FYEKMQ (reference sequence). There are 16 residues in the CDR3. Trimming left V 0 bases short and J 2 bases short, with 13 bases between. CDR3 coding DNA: TGTGCCAGCAGCTTAGGAGGGCCAAGGGAACAAGAGACCCAGTACTTC. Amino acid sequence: CASSLGGPREQETQYF.

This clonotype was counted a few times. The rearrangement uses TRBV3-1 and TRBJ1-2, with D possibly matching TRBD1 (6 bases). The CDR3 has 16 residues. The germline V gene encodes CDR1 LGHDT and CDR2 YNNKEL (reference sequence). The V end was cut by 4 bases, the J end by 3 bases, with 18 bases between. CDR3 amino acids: CASSPRGQPRDYGYTF. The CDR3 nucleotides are TGTGCCAGCAGCCCAAGAGGACAGCCTCGGGACTATGGCTACACCTTC.

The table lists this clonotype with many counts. The DNA for the CDR3 is TGTGCCAGCAGCTTAGGGGGGGGGCTTAATGAAAAACTGTTTTTT. Translation gives CASSLGGGLNEKLFF. The V and J genes are TRBV7-8 and TRBJ1-4; D perhaps matches TRBD1 (6 bases). The CDR3 is 15 residues long. Germline values: CDR1 SGHVS, CDR2 FQNEAQ. Trimming removed 1 base at V and 4 bases at J, with 10 bases between. The whole variable domain, filled in from reference TRBV7-8 and TRBJ1-4, reads GAGVSQSPRYKVAKRGQDVALRCDPISGHVSLFWYQQALGQGPEFLTYFQNEAQLDKSGLPSDRFFAERPEGSVSTLKIQRTQQEDSAVYLCASSLGGGLNEKLFFGSGTQLSVL.

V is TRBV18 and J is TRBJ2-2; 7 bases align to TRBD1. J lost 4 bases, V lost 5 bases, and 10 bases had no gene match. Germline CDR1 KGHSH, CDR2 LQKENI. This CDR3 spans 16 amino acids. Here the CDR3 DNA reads TGTGCCAGCTCATCTAAACAGGGGCTAGGCACCGGGGAGCTGTTTTTT. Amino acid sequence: CASSSKQGLGTGELFF.

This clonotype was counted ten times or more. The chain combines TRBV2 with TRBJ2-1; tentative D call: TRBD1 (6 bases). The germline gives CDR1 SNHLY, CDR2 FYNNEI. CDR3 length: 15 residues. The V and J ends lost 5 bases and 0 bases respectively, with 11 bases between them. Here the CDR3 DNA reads TGTGCCAGCAGTTCGGACAGCAGCTCCTACAATGAGCAGTTCTTC. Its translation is CASSSDSSSYNEQFF.

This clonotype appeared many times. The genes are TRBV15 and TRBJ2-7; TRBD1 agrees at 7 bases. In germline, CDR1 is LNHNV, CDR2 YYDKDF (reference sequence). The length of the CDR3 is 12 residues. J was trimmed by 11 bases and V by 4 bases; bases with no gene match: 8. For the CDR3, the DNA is TGTGCCACCAGCAAGAACAGGGGCCTAAAGTACTTC. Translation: CATSKNRGLKYF.

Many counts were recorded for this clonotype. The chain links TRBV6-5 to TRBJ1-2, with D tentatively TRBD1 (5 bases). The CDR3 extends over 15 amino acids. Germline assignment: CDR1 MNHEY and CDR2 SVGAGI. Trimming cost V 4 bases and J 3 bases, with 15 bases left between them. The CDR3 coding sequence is TGTGCCAGCAGTTGGTCTCCCGACAGAGACTATGGCTACACCTTC. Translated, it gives CASSWSPDRDYGYTF.

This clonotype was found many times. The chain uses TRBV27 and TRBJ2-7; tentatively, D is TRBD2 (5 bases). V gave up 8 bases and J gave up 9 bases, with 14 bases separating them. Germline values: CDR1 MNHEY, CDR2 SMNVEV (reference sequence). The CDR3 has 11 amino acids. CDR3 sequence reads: CASHRGQGQYF. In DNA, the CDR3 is TGTGCCAGCCATCGGGGTCAAGGGCAGTACTTC.

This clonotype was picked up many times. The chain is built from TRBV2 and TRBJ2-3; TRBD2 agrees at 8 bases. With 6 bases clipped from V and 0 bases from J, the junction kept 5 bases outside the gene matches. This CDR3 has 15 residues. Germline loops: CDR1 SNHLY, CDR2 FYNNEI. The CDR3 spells CASRPAGASTDTQYF. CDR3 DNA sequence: TGTGCCAGCAGGCCAGCGGGAGCTAGCACAGATACGCAGTATTTT.

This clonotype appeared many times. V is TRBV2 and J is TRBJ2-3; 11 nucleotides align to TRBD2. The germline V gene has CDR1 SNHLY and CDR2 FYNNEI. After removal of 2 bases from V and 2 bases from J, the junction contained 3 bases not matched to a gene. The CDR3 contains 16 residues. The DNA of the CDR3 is TGTGCCAGCAGTGAATTAGCGGGAGGGAACACAGATACGCAGTATTTT. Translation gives CASSELAGGNTDTQYF.

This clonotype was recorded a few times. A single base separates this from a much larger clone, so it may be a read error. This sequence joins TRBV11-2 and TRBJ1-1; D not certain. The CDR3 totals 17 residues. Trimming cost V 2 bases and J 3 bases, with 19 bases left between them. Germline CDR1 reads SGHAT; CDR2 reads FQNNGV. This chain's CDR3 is CASSLLFGVEMDTEAFF. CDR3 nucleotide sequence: TGTGCCAGCAGCTTATTATTTGGAGTGGAGATGGACACTGAAGCTTTCTTT.

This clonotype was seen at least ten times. For the CDR3, the DNA is TGTGCCAGTAGTGTCGACAGGGGGAGCTCCTACGAGCAGTACTTC. The encoded protein is CASSVDRGSSYEQYF. This chain connects TRBV19 to TRBJ2-7, with 9 bases matching TRBD1. This CDR3 is built from 15 residues. In germline, CDR1 is LNHDA, CDR2 SQIVND (reference sequence). Trimming at V came to 5 bases and at J to 0 bases, leaving 5 bases not matched to a gene.

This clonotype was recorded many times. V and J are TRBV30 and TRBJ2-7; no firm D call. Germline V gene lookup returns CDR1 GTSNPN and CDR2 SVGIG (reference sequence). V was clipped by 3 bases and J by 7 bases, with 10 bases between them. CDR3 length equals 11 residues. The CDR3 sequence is CAWRSVAEQYF. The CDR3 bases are TGTGCCTGGAGGTCCGTGGCTGAGCAGTACTTC.

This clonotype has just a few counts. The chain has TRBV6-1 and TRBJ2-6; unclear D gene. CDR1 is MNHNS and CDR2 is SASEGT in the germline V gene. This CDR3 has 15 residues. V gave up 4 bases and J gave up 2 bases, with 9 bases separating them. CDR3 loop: CASSVWRPGANVLTF. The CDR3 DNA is TGTGCCAGCAGTGTATGGCGTCCTGGGGCCAACGTCCTGACTTTC.

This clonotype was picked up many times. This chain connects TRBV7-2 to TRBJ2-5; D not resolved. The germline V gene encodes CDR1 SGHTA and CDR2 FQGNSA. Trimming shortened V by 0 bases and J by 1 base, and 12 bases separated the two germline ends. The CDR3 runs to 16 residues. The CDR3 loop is CASSLAGATLQETQYF. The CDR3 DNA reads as TGTGCCAGCAGCTTAGCGGGTGCGACACTCCAAGAGACCCAGTACTTC.

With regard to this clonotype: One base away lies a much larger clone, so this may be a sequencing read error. CDR3 nucleotide sequence: TGTGCCAGCTTACCACGCCGGAACTTTGAAGCTTTCTTT. This gives the protein CASLPRRNFEAFF. This chain uses TRBV18 with TRBJ1-1; the D is unclear. Germline V CDR1 and CDR2: KGHSH, LQKENI. This CDR3 region has 13 residues.

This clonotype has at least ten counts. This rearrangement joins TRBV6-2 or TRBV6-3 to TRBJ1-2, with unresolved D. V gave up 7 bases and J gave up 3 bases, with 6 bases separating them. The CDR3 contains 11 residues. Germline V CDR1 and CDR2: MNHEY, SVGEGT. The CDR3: CASTGDYGYTF. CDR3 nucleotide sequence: TGTGCCAGCACCGGAGACTATGGCTACACCTTC.

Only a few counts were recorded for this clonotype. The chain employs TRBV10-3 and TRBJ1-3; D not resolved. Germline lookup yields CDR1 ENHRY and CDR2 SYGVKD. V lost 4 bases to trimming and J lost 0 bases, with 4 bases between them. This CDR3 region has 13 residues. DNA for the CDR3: TGTGCCATCAGTGGGGGCTCTGGAAACACCATATATTTT. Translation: CAISGGSGNTIYF.

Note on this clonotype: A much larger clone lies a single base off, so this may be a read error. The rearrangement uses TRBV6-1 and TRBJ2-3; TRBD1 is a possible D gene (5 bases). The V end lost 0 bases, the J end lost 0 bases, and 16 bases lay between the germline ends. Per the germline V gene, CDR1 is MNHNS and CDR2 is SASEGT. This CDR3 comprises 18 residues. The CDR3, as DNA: TGTGCCAGCAGTGAAGCGGGTTGGGGCTCCGCTAGCACAGATACGCAGTATTTT. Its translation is CASSEAGWGSASTDTQYF.

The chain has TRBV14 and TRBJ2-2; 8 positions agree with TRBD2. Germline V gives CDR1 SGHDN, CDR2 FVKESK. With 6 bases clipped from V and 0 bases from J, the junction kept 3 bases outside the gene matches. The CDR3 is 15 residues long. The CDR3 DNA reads TGTGCCAGCAGACTTAGCGGGACGAACACCGGGGAGCTGTTTTTT. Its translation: CASRLSGTNTGELFF.

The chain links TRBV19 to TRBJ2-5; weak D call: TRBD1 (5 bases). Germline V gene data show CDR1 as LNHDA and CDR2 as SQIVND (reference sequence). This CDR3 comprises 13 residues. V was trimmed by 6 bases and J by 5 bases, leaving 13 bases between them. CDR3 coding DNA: TGTGCCAGTAGGACAGACACTCTGGAGACCCAGTACTTC. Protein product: CASRTDTLETQYF.

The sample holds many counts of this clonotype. As DNA, the CDR3 is TGTGCCAGCAGTTTTCGGTTTCTGGCTTCAGGTGCCAATACGCAGTATTTT. Translated, it gives CASSFRFLASGANTQYF. This sequence joins TRBV12-3 or TRBV12-4 and TRBJ2-3, with D hard to call. The CDR3 spans 17 residues. Trimming cost V 3 bases and J 7 bases, with 23 bases left between them.